The clone carrying this T cell receptor (beta chain) was found many times. As the template, RNA transcripts were used to amplify TCR beta CDR3 regions. Following a first-round RT-PCR that used HTBI primers, a second-round multiplex PCR was carried out. TCRdb fed the multiplex PCR reads into MiXCR, producing one record per CDR3 protein. The table records roughly 410,000 distinct CDR3 sequences, approximately 15% of them present only once. This sample was included in a study of Graves' ophthalmopathy and Graves' hyperthyroidism. The V segment lost 4 bases and the J segment 3 bases; nucleotides outside the gene matches: 3. The CDR3 has 14 residues. Germline-derived CDR1 and CDR2 are MNHEY and SMNVEV (reference sequence).

Sequencing was carried out using peripheral blood. This chain links TRBV27 with TRBJ1-1; TRBD1 matches 9 bases. This clonotype originated in a woman aged 18-35 years with stable Graves' hyperthyroidism. The CDR3 DNA follows: TGTGCCAGCAGTTCAGGGACAGGGCACACTGAAGCTTTCTTT. It specifies CASSSGTGHTEAFF.